Listed here are 17 T cell receptor beta chains from one sample, sequenced in a study of cytomegalovirus exposure and HLA in healthy donors. Primers for the PCR totalled 60 Vbeta and 13 Jbeta. Assay used: immunoSEQ multiplex PCR; TCRdb lists only in-frame clones, some missing. The sample yields approximately 69,000 clones, approximately 81% seen once. The sequencing sample was made of PBMCs. Receptors originate from a woman aged 25 to 39 in good health and CMV-seropositive.

V usage is TRBV28 and J usage is TRBJ1-2; weak D call: TRBD1 (5 bases). V shed 2 bases and J shed 5 bases, with 9 bases lying between them. The CDR3 totals 13 residues. Germline CDR1 reads MDHEN; CDR2 reads SYDVKM. The CDR3 sequence: CASSLTGTYGYTF. DNA of the CDR3: TGTGCCAGCAGTTTAACAGGAACTTATGGCTACACCTTC.

The CDR3 sequence: CASSEELRLASYNEQFF. The CDR3 coding sequence is TGTGCCAGCAGTGAAGAGCTTAGACTAGCGTCATACAATGAGCAGTTCTTC. The chain links TRBV2 to TRBJ2-1, with 8 bases that match TRBD2. V gave up 1 base and J gave up 4 bases; unmatched junction bases: 9. CDR1 and CDR2 (germline): SNHLY, FYNNEI. The CDR3 is 17 residues long.

The rearrangement uses TRBV28 and TRBJ1-5; D unresolved. Trimming stripped 1 base from V and 6 bases from J, with 10 bases between. Germline V gene data show CDR1 as MDHEN and CDR2 as SYDVKM. The CDR3 consists of 14 residues. The CDR3 region has the DNA TGTGCCAGCAGTTTATCCGGGTTTGGTCAGCCCCAGCATTTT. As protein: CASSLSGFGQPQHF.

The genes are TRBV6-5 and TRBJ1-1; the D gene is possibly TRBD1 (5 bases). The CDR3 length is 15 residues. With 4 bases removed from V and 0 bases from J, the gap between germline ends came to 12 bases. Germline lookup yields CDR1 MNHEY and CDR2 SVGAGI. CDR3 amino acids: CASSLTVPLNTEAFF. The DNA of the CDR3 is TGTGCCAGCAGTTTGACAGTTCCTCTGAACACTGAAGCTTTCTTT.

The gene calls are TRBV14 and TRBJ1-2; weak D call: TRBD1 (5 bases). The CDR3 spans 16 residues. Germline CDR1 reads SGHDN; CDR2 reads FVKESK. V lost 0 bases, J lost 5 bases, and 16 bases lay in between. CDR3 sequence (DNA): TGTGCCAGCAGCCAAGAGAGGCGGGGGAGAGGGTATGGCTACACCTTC. Its protein product is CASSQERRGRGYGYTF.

J is TRBJ1-5 and V is TRBV5-8; D gene ambiguous. V shed 4 bases and J shed 3 bases, with 2 bases lying between them. There are 11 residues in the CDR3. Germline V CDR1 and CDR2: SGHTS, YDEGEE. In DNA form, the CDR3 reads TGTGCCAGCAGCCTCAATCAGCCCCAGCATTTT. Translation gives CASSLNQPQHF.

For the CDR3, the DNA is TGTGCCAGCTCACCGCTCCTAGCGGGAGGGCCTTTGTACGAGCAGTACTTC. Its protein product is CASSPLLAGGPLYEQYF. The chain carries TRBV18 and TRBJ2-7, with 12 bases that match TRBD2. This CDR3 has 17 amino acids. V lost 3 bases, J lost 4 bases, and 10 bases stayed unmatched. Germline V CDR1 and CDR2: KGHSH, LQKENI. The full variable domain, its missing parts supplied by reference TRBV18 and TRBJ2-7, is NAGVMQNPRHLVRRRGQEARLRCSPMKGHSHVYWYRQLPEEGLKFMVYLQKENIIDESGMPKERFSAEFPKEGPSILRIQQVVRGDSAAYFCASSPLLAGGPLYEQYFGPGTRLTVT.

This chain connects TRBV7-2 to TRBJ1-2; D unresolved. Germline-derived CDR1 and CDR2 are SGHTA and FQGNSA. The V end was cut by 5 bases, the J end by 6 bases, with 16 bases between. This CDR3 spans 14 amino acids. Here the CDR3 reads CASSQVRSGDGYTF. Here the CDR3 DNA reads TGTGCCAGCAGCCAAGTTAGGTCTGGAGATGGCTACACCTTC.

By sample share, this clone is medium-sized (0.01 to 0.1%). V gene TRBV4-1 combines with J gene TRBJ2-5; D is undetermined. There are 14 residues in the CDR3. Trimming removed 0 bases at V and 2 bases at J, with 7 bases between. CDR1 is MGHRA, CDR2 YSYEKL, per germline. In DNA form, the CDR3 reads TGCGCCAGCAGCCAAGATACCACTCAAGAGACCCAGTACTTC. This sequence encodes CASSQDTTQETQYF.

The rearrangement uses TRBV28 and TRBJ1-2; D possibly corresponds to TRBD1 (5 bases). There are 14 residues in the CDR3. V lost 2 bases and J 6 bases, leaving 13 bases between the germline ends. CDR1 and CDR2 from the germline V gene are MDHEN and SYDVKM. The CDR3 bases are TGTGCCAGCAGTTTAGCTTCAGGGAACCATGGCTACACCTTC. Translated: CASSLASGNHGYTF.

The genes are TRBV28 and TRBJ2-7, with no clear D. Trimming took 3 bases from V and 4 from J, leaving 7 bases between them. This CDR3 has 12 residues. Per germline, CDR1 MDHEN and CDR2 SYDVKM. The CDR3 loop reads CASSLIQYEQYF. Written as DNA, the CDR3 is TGTGCCAGCAGTTTGATTCAGTACGAGCAGTACTTC. The complete variable domain, with remaining parts taken from reference TRBV28 and TRBJ2-7, reads DVKVTQSSRYLVKRTGEKVFLECVQDMDHENMFWYRQDPGLGLRLIYFSYDVKMKEKGDIPEGYSVSREKKERFSLILESASTNQTSMYLCASSLIQYEQYFGPGTRLTVT.

The chain uses TRBV7-8 and TRBJ2-3; D is possibly TRBD1 (6 bases). The CDR3 extends over 14 amino acids. Germline assignment: CDR1 SGHVS and CDR2 FQNEAQ. Trimming left V 5 bases short and J 3 bases short, with 12 bases between. The CDR3 coding sequence is TGTGCCAGCAGCCCCGGACAGAGGACAGATACGCAGTATTTT. Translated, it gives CASSPGQRTDTQYF.

The V and J genes are TRBV5-1 and TRBJ2-7, with TRBD2 identical over 9 bases. From germline, CDR1 is SGHRS and CDR2 YFSETQ. Unmatched junction bases numbered 7, after V lost 0 bases and J lost 0 bases. The CDR3 covers 17 residues. The CDR3 DNA is TGCGCCAGCAGCTTGGGTAGCGGGAGCGCCTTCTCCTACGAGCAGTACTTC. It codes for CASSLGSGSAFSYEQYF.

Written as DNA, the CDR3 is TGTGCCAGTAGTATGCGGGCTCCAGACGAGCAGTACTTC. Translation: CASSMRAPDEQYF. This chain links TRBV19 with TRBJ2-7, with D possibly being TRBD2 (5 bases). Trimming left V 3 bases short and J 5 bases short, with 11 bases between. CDR3 length equals 13 residues. Germline CDR1 reads LNHDA; CDR2 reads SQIVND (reference sequence).

Only one count was recorded for this clone. The V call is TRBV27, the J call TRBJ1-1; tentative D call: TRBD1 (6 bases). Germline V gene sequence: CDR1 MNHEY, CDR2 SMNVEV (reference sequence). Trimming cost V 1 base and J 4 bases, with 7 bases left between them. The CDR3 covers 13 residues. For the CDR3, the DNA is TGTGCCAGCAGTTTATTCAGGGGCACTGAAGCTTTCTTT. It translates to CASSLFRGTEAFF.

The rearrangement joins TRBV4-2 to TRBJ2-7; TRBD2 aligns across 8 bases. The trim removed 0 bases at V and 7 bases at J, leaving 11 bases unmatched. The germline CDR1 and CDR2 sequences are LGHNA and YNFKEQ. This CDR3 region has 16 residues. The CDR3 reads CASSQDSSGSGQEQYF. CDR3 nucleotide sequence: TGTGCCAGCAGCCAAGATTCCAGCGGGAGTGGGCAGGAGCAGTACTTC.

This clone was seen more than once but under ten times. The CDR3 nucleotides are TGTGCCAGCAGCTTAGTCCTAGTCGGGACCGGGGAGCTGTTTTTT. It specifies CASSLVLVGTGELFF. The chain is built from TRBV7-9 and TRBJ2-2; D uncertain. Trimming removed 1 base from V and 5 bases from J, with 11 bases in between. Germline CDR1 and CDR2: SEHNR and FQNEAQ (reference sequence). The CDR3 length is 15 residues.